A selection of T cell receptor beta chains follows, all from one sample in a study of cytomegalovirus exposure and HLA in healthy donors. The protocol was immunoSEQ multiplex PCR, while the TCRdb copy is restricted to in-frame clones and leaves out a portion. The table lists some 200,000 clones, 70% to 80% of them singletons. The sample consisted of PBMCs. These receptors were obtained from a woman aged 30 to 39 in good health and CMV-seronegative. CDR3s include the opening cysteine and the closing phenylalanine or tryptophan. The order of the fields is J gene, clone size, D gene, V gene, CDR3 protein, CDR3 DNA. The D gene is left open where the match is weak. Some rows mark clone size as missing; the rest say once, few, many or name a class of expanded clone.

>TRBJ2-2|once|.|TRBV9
CASSVDITGELFF
TGTGCCAGCAGCGTAGATATCACCGGGGAGCTGTTTTTT
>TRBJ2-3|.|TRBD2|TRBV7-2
CASSLFPSGTTDTQYF
TGTGCCAGCAGCTTATTCCCTAGCGGGACTACAGATACGCAGTATTTT
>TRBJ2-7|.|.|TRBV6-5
CASSSNLNYEQYF
TGTGCCAGCAGTTCCAATCTAAATTACGAGCAGTACTTC
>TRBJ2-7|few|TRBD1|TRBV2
CASSRDRGPGWSSYEQYF
TGTGCCAGCAGCCGGGACAGGGGCCCGGGGTGGAGCTCCTACGAGCAGTACTTC
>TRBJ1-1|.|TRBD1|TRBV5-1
CASSSQGASTEAFF
TGCGCCAGCAGCTCTCAGGGGGCCTCTACTGAAGCTTTCTTT
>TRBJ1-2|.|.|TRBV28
CASSSLRARGYTF
TGTGCCAGCAGTTCCCTCAGGGCTCGGGGCTACACCTTC
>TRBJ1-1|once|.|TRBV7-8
CASSLEWTVNTEAFF
TGTGCCAGCAGCTTAGAGTGGACAGTAAACACTGAAGCTTTCTTT
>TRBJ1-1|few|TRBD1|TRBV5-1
CASSFDRVNTEAFF
TGCGCCAGCAGCTTTGACAGGGTGAACACTGAAGCTTTCTTT
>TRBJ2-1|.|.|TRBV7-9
CASSPYNDEQFF
TGTGCCAGCAGCCCCTATAACGATGAGCAGTTCTTC
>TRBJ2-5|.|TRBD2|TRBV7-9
CASSFARLAEETQYF
TGTGCCAGCAGCTTTGCCAGACTAGCGGAAGAGACCCAGTACTTC
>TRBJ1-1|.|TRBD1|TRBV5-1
CASSSGTGAHLNTEAFF
TGCGCCAGCAGCTCCGGGACAGGGGCCCATCTAAACACTGAAGCTTTCTTT
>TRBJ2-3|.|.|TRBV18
CASSQTSGVRTDTQYF
TGTGCCAGCTCACAAACCTCGGGGGTACGCACAGATACGCAGTATTTT
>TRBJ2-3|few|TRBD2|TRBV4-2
CASSQAGTSGRGVGQYF
TGTGCCAGCAGCCAAGCGGGAACTAGCGGGAGGGGCGTGGGGCAGTATTTT
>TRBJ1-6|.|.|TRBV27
CASSLIVTSRGRSPLHF
TGTGCCAGCAGTTTAATCGTGACTTCCCGCGGTCGGTCACCCCTCCACTTT
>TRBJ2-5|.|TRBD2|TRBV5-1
CASSIAGRAMGETQYF
TGCGCCAGCAGCATAGCGGGTCGGGCAATGGGAGAGACCCAGTACTTC
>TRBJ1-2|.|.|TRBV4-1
CASSQGGPHGYPF
TGCGCCAGCAGCCAAGGAGGCCCCCATGGCTACCCCTTC